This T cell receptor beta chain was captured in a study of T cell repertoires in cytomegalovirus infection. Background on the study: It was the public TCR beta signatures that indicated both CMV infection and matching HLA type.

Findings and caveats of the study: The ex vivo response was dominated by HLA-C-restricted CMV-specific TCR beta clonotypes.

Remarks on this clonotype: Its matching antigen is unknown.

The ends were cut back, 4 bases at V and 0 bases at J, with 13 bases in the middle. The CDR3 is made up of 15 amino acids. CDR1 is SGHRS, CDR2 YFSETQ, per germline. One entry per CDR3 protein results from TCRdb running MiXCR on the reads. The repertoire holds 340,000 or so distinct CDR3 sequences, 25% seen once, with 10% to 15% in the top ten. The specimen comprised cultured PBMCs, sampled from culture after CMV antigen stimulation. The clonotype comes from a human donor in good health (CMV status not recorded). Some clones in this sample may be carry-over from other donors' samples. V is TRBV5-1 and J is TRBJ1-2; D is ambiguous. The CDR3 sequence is CASSPRKGTNYGYTF. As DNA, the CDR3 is TGCGCCAGCAGCCCCCGGAAGGGAACTAACTATGGCTACACCTTC.